This entry concerns a single T cell receptor beta chain. Its antigen remains unknown. These data come from a study of post-analysis software for immune sequencing data. At the level of the study: The courses of disease that were included comprised relapsing-remitting, secondary progressive and progressive-relapsing multiple sclerosis.

Researchers reported that TCR beta cDNA libraries carried unique molecular identifiers. Between roughly 1 and 11 million T cells gave rise to 450,000 to 650,000 cDNA molecules. One entry per CDR3 protein results from TCRdb running MiXCR on the PCR reads. The sample has 650,000 to 850,000 distinct CDR3 sequences, roughly 58% seen once. Overall study findings and caveats: Those samples that were prepared in the same batch co-clustered strongly by F measure. Controls showed significantly higher normalized Chao1 diversity than did multiple sclerosis patients.

The sample was blood. The receptor was derived from a girl aged 5 to 17 with multiple sclerosis.

The DNA for the CDR3 is TGTGCCAGCAGACGAACAGAGAGCCCCTACGAGCAGTACTTC. This codes for CASRRTESPYEQYF. The J gene is TRBJ2-7, the V gene TRBV12-3 or TRBV12-4; D gene ambiguous. This CDR3 has 14 amino acids. Between the trimmed V and J ends, which lost 6 bases and 2 bases, there was a span of 14 bases.